This T cell receptor beta chain is drawn from a study of read filtering for tumor transcriptome and immune sequencing. Study overall: Whole-transcriptome libraries were prepared after DNase treatment.

Sampling of bone marrow took place during active disease in every patient. Trimming pared 2 bases from V and 0 bases from J, leaving 10 bases between. There are 16 residues in the CDR3. Germline V lookup: CDR1 MNHNY, CDR2 SVGAGI (reference sequence). This clonotype was counted at least ten times. Molecular barcoded adaptors covering alpha/delta and beta/gamma chains were used on about 0.4 ug RNA. MiXCR was run by TCRdb on the reads, yielding one entry per CDR3 protein. The table has about 35,000 distinct CDR3 sequences, about 13% seen once; the top ten hold around 6.5%. The specimen sequenced was a population of CD138-negative cells sorted from bone marrow. This sequence joins TRBV6-6 and TRBJ1-4, with D perhaps matching TRBD1 (6 bases). The sequence was obtained from a donor at least 40 years old with multiple myeloma. CDR3 sequence reads: CASSYGQFATNEKLFF. In DNA, the CDR3 is TGTGCCAGCAGTTACGGACAGTTTGCAACTAATGAAAAACTGTTTTTT.